Presented here are 24 T cell receptor beta chains from one specimen sequenced in a study of glioma-infiltrating T cells after dendritic cell vaccination. The time point: after dendritic cell vaccination, including at tumor progression/relapse. Sequencing used immunoSEQ multiplex PCR; TCRdb keeps in-frame clones, though not all of them. The sample holds just under 100,000 clones; 75% to 90% are singletons and the top ten take 5% to 7%. The input for sequencing was blood, taken after dendritic cell vaccination. All receptors derive from a human donor with glioblastoma.

Only a few counts were recorded for this clone. This rearrangement joins TRBV6-1 to TRBJ1-5; D perhaps matches TRBD1 (6 bases). The CDR3 consists of 16 residues. V gave up 4 bases and J gave up 3 bases, with 16 bases separating them. Germline V gene lookup returns CDR1 MNHNS and CDR2 SASEGT. CDR3 residues: CASSAFNRAINQPQHF. The CDR3 coding sequence is TGTGCCAGCAGTGCGTTTAACAGGGCTATCAATCAGCCCCAGCATTTT.

V usage is TRBV6-1 and J usage is TRBJ2-3; 7 bases agree with TRBD2. The CDR3 totals 14 residues. Germline loops: CDR1 MNHNS, CDR2 SASEGT. The junction had 2 bases not matched to a gene; V was cut back by 4 bases and J by 1 base. DNA of the CDR3: TGTGCCAGCAGTGGGGGAGGGGGCACAGATACGCAGTATTTT. Encoded protein: CASSGGGGTDTQYF.

In this sample, this clone turned up once. The rearrangement uses TRBV5-1 and TRBJ1-2; D is unclear. The CDR3 has 15 amino acids. The V and J ends lost 0 bases and 4 bases respectively, with 13 bases between them. CDR1 is SGHRS, CDR2 YFSETQ, per germline. CDR3 residues: CASSLGAHDFYGYTF. The CDR3 nucleotides read TGCGCCAGCAGCTTGGGGGCACATGATTTCTATGGCTACACCTTC. The whole variable domain, filled in from reference TRBV5-1 and TRBJ1-2, reads KAGVTQTPRYLIKTRGQQVTLSCSPISGHRSVSWYQQTPGQGLQFLFEYFSETQRNKGNFPGRFSGRQFSNSRSEMNVSTLELGDSALYLCASSLGAHDFYGYTFGSGTRLTVV.

This clone was picked up a small number of times. CDR3 region: CASSPRVSQGNYGYTF. The CDR3 DNA is TGTGCCAGCAGCCCTAGGGTGAGCCAGGGCAACTATGGCTACACCTTC. This chain links TRBV16 with TRBJ1-2, with a possible D match to TRBD1 (5 bases). CDR3 length: 16 amino acids. Trimming left V 4 bases short and J 2 bases short, with 17 bases between. Germline V gene sequence: CDR1 KGHSY, CDR2 FQNENV.

The gene calls are TRBV11-1 and TRBJ2-6, with 7 positions matching TRBD1. CDR1 is SGHAT, CDR2 FQDESV, per germline (reference sequence). V dropped 4 bases and J dropped 2; count of bases not matched to a gene: 11. CDR3 length: 18 amino acids. The CDR3 sequence is CASSWPGQSSTGANVLTF. CDR3 bases: TGTGCCAGCAGCTGGCCGGGACAGAGTAGCACTGGGGCCAACGTCCTGACTTTC.

This clone came up a few times. The chain has TRBV5-6 and TRBJ2-2; TRBD1 matches at 10 bases. V lost 4 bases to trimming and J lost 9 bases; unmatched junction nucleotides: 9. This CDR3 is built from 15 residues. The germline CDR1 and CDR2 sequences are SGHDT and YYEEEE. The CDR3 coding sequence is TGTGCCAGCAGCCTCCCTGGGACAGGGGATCGGGAGCTGTTTTTT. It codes for CASSLPGTGDRELFF.

The chain uses TRBV9 and TRBJ1-2; D possibly corresponds to TRBD1 (5 bases). The V gene's germline CDR1 is SGDLS and CDR2 YYNGEE. V lost 0 bases to trimming and J lost 4 bases, with 19 bases between them. The CDR3 has 17 amino acids. Written as DNA, the CDR3 is TGTGCCAGCAGCGTAGACCCCGGCGGACATATCGGCTATGGCTACACCTTC. Translating gives CASSVDPGGHIGYGYTF.

This rearrangement joins TRBV5-1 to TRBJ2-1; 14 bases fit TRBD2. Germline V gives CDR1 SGHRS, CDR2 YFSETQ. Losses at the gene ends were 4 bases for V and 3 bases for J; bases not matched to a gene: 6. The CDR3 is 17 amino acids. DNA of the CDR3: TGCGCCAGCAGCGCCGGACTAGCGGGGGGAAACTACAATGAGCAGTTCTTC. Its protein product is CASSAGLAGGNYNEQFF.

The J gene is TRBJ2-7, the V gene TRBV10-3; 14 bases agree with TRBD2. The germline gives CDR1 ENHRY, CDR2 SYGVKD. This CDR3 has 14 amino acids. Unmatched junction bases numbered 6, after V lost 9 bases and J lost 5 bases. The CDR3: CAIQKGLAGDEQYF. Here the CDR3 DNA reads TGTGCCATTCAGAAGGGACTAGCGGGGGACGAGCAGTACTTC.

The chain recombines TRBV28 with TRBJ2-7; 7 positions match TRBD2. The CDR3 is made up of 13 amino acids. The junction had 8 bases not matched to a gene; V was cut back by 8 bases and J by 4 bases. Germline V lookup: CDR1 MDHEN, CDR2 SYDVKM. Here the CDR3 reads CASLRGEPYEQYF. In DNA, the CDR3 is TGTGCCAGCCTTCGGGGGGAGCCTTACGAGCAGTACTTC.

The chain is built from TRBV6-5 and TRBJ1-1; D unresolved. Germline assignment: CDR1 MNHEY and CDR2 SVGAGI. Trimming took 4 bases from V and 5 from J, leaving 11 bases between them. The CDR3 loop spans 13 amino acids. The CDR3 sequence is CASSSPGGTEAFF. CDR3 DNA: TGTGCCAGCAGTTCTCCTGGCGGGACTGAAGCTTTCTTT.

V gene TRBV20-1 combines with J gene TRBJ2-7; no clear D gene. Trimming removed 5 bases at V and 2 bases at J, with 7 bases between. Germline-derived CDR1 and CDR2 are DFQATT and SNEGSKA (reference sequence). This CDR3 comprises 11 residues. CDR3 in DNA: TGCAGTGCTTCTAGAACCTACGAGCAGTACTTC. It specifies CSASRTYEQYF.

A note on this clone: The junction departs from the called germline gene at one end, perhaps through a read error. This sequence joins TRBV28 and TRBJ2-7; D perhaps matches TRBD1 (5 bases). Germline values: CDR1 MDHEN, CDR2 SYDVKM. CDR3 size: 15 residues. Written as DNA, the CDR3 is TGTGCCAGCAGTTCCGACAGCGACCCCGCTCTCGGGCCTCTCTTC. This gives the protein CASSSDSDPALGPLF.

This chain connects TRBV2 to TRBJ1-6; no firm D call. Trimming took 0 bases from V and 10 from J, leaving 7 bases between them. Germline V gene data show CDR1 as SNHLY and CDR2 as FYNNEI. The CDR3 extends over 13 amino acids. The CDR3 bases are TGTGCCAGCAGTGAAGCGTTACTATCACCCCTCCACTTT. Its protein is CASSEALLSPLHF.

V usage is TRBV19 and J usage is TRBJ2-2, with TRBD2 matching 11 bases. This CDR3 comprises 16 residues. Losses at the gene ends were 5 bases for V and 5 bases for J; bases not matched to a gene: 7. Germline V gene sequence: CDR1 LNHDA, CDR2 SQIVND (reference sequence). The CDR3 sequence is CASSRLAGGGTGELFF. The CDR3 nucleotides read TGTGCCAGTAGTCGGCTAGCGGGAGGTGGAACCGGGGAGCTGTTTTTT. Full variable domain (missing parts from reference TRBV19 and TRBJ2-2): DGGITQSPKYLFRKEGQNVTLSCEQNLNHDAMYWYRQDPGQGLRLIYYSQIVNDFQKGDIAEGYSVSREKKESFPLTVTSAQKNPTAFYLCASSRLAGGGTGELFFGEGSRLTVL.

This chain uses TRBV5-1 with TRBJ2-7; tentative D call: TRBD1 (6 bases). V was cut by 5 bases and J by 2 bases, with 11 bases left in between. CDR3 length: 13 amino acids. Germline V lookup: CDR1 SGHRS, CDR2 YFSETQ. CDR3 nucleotides: TGCGCCAGCAGGGGGGCCGGCACCTACGAGCAGTACTTC. Protein sequence: CASRGAGTYEQYF. The full variable domain, in which reference TRBV5-1 and TRBJ2-7 provide the parts outside the CDR3, is KAGVTQTPRYLIKTRGQQVTLSCSPISGHRSVSWYQQTPGQGLQFLFEYFSETQRNKGNFPGRFSGRQFSNSRSEMNVSTLELGDSALYLCASRGAGTYEQYFGPGTRLTVT.

This clone was picked up a small number of times. This chain joins TRBV7-9 and TRBJ2-7; D perhaps matches TRBD1 (5 bases). Germline CDR1 and CDR2: SEHNR and FQNEAQ (reference sequence). The CDR3 has 16 residues. V was pared by 4 bases and J by 0 bases, with 16 bases between. CDR3 bases: TGTGCCAGCAGCTCGGCTTGGGGCGTCAGCTCCTACGAGCAGTACTTC. Protein sequence: CASSSAWGVSSYEQYF.

This clone was found once. J is TRBJ2-2 and V is TRBV6-1, with TRBD1 matching 9 bases. Germline V gene lookup returns CDR1 MNHNS and CDR2 SASEGT. The CDR3 is made up of 14 amino acids. With 7 bases clipped from V and 5 bases from J, the junction kept 5 bases outside the gene matches. CDR3 coding DNA: TGTGCCAGCAATTCCGGGACAGGGACCGGGGAGCTGTTTTTT. This gives the protein CASNSGTGTGELFF.

The V gene is TRBV2, the J gene TRBJ2-3, with TRBD2 matching over 8 bases. The V gene's germline CDR1 is SNHLY and CDR2 FYNNEI. V was clipped by 6 bases and J by 0 bases; unmatched bases: 5. CDR3 size: 15 residues. The CDR3 DNA is TGTGCCAGCAGCCGGACTAGCACTAGCACAGATACGCAGTATTTT. Protein: CASSRTSTSTDTQYF.

The chain links TRBV5-8 to TRBJ1-6, with TRBD1 matching 7 bases. J was trimmed by 10 bases and V by 0 bases; bases with no gene match: 7. The length of the CDR3 is 15 residues. CDR1 is SGHTS, CDR2 YDEGEE, per germline. The CDR3 protein is CASSLGDRDGSPLHF. CDR3 in DNA: TGTGCCAGCAGCTTGGGTGACAGGGACGGGTCACCCCTCCACTTT.

On this clone: This is likely a read error, given that the CDR3 carries no conserved phenylalanine or tryptophan at its end. The limits of the CDR3 on the DNA are not certain, so only TCRdb's listed CDR3 is given. The rearrangement uses TRBV28 and TRBJ2-7; the table gives TRBD2 as D, unverified against the DNA. Germline CDR1 is MDHEN and CDR2 is SYDVKM. The CDR3 contains 13 residues when both ends are counted. This CDR3 is CASSPLGLAGVPS.

This clone was seen a single time. V gene TRBV11-2 combines with J gene TRBJ2-3, with TRBD2 identical over 11 bases. The CDR3 is 17 amino acids. V lost 0 bases to trimming and J lost 0 bases; unmatched junction nucleotides: 2. Germline CDR1 reads SGHAT; CDR2 reads FQNNGV. The CDR3 spells CASSLDRTSGSTDTQYF. In DNA, the CDR3 is TGTGCCAGCAGCTTAGATCGGACTAGCGGGAGCACAGATACGCAGTATTTT.

There are many counts of this clone. The chain couples TRBV4-1 to TRBJ2-7; TRBD2 aligns across 8 bases. This CDR3 spans 16 amino acids. Germline V gene sequence: CDR1 MGHRA, CDR2 YSYEKL. V lost 1 base and J lost 7; bases outside the gene matches: 12. The DNA of the CDR3 is TGCGCCAGCAGCCAAGCATGGAACGGGAGGGCCGCGGAGCAGTACTTC. This translates into CASSQAWNGRAAEQYF.

This rearrangement joins TRBV7-6 to TRBJ2-5, with D possibly matching TRBD1 (5 bases). The CDR3 is 13 amino acids. Trimming removed 5 bases from V and 4 bases from J, with 11 bases in between. CDR1 is SGHVS and CDR2 is FNYEAQ in the germline V gene. In nucleotides, the CDR3 is TGTGCCAGCAGCCTACAAGGGGCAGAGACCCAGTACTTC. Translated, it gives CASSLQGAETQYF.